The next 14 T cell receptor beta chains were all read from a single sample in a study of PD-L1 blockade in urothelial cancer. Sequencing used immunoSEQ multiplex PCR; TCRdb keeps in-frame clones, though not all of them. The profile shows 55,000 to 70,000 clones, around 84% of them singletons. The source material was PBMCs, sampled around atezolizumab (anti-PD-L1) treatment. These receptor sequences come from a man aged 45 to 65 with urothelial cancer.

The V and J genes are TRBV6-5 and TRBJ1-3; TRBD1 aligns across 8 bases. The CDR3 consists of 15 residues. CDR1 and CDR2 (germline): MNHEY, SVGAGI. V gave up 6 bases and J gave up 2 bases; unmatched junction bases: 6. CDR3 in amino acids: CASSRQGTAGNTIYF. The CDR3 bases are TGTGCCAGCAGCCGACAGGGGACGGCTGGAAACACCATATATTTT.

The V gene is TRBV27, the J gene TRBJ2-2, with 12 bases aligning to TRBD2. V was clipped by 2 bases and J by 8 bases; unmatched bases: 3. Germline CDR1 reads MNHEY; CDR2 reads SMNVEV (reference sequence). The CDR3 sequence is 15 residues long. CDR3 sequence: CASSLETSGRGELFF. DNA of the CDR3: TGTGCCAGCAGTTTAGAGACTAGCGGGAGAGGGGAGCTGTTTTTT.

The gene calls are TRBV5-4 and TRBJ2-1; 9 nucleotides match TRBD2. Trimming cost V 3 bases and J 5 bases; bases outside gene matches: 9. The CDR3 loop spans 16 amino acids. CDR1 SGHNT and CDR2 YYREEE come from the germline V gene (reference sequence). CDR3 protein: CASSSAGLAADNEQFF. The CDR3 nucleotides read TGTGCCAGCAGCTCCGCGGGACTAGCCGCCGACAATGAGCAGTTCTTC.

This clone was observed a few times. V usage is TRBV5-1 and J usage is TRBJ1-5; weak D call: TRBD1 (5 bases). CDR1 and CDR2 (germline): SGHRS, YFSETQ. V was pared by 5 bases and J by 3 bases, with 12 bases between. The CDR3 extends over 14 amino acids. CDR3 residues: CASREGGVNQPQHF. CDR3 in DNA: TGCGCCAGCAGGGAGGGAGGGGTCAATCAGCCCCAGCATTTT.

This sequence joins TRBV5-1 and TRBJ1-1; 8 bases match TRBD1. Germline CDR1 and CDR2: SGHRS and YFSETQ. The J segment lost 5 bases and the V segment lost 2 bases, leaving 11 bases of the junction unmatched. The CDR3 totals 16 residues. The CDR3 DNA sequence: TGCGCCAGCAGCTTCCCAGCAGGGGGCTCGGGGACTGAAGCTTTCTTT. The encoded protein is CASSFPAGGSGTEAFF.

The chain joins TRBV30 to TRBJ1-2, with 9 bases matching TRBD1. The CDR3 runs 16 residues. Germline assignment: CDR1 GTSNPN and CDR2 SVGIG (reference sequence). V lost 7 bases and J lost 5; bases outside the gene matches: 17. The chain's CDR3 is CALVRGQGLTSYGYTF. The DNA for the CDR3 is TGTGCCTTAGTGCGGGGACAGGGCCTAACTTCTTATGGCTACACCTTC.

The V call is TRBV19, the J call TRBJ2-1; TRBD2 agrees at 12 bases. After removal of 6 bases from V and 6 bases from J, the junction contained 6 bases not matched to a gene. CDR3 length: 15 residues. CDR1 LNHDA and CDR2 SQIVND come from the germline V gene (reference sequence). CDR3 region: CASRTGLAGLNEQFF. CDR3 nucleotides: TGTGCCAGTAGGACGGGACTAGCGGGTCTCAATGAGCAGTTCTTC.

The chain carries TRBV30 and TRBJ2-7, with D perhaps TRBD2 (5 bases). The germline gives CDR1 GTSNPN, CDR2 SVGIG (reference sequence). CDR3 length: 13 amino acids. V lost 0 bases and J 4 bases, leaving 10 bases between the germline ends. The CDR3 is CAWSVQGGYEQYF. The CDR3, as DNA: TGTGCCTGGAGTGTTCAAGGCGGGTACGAGCAGTACTTC.

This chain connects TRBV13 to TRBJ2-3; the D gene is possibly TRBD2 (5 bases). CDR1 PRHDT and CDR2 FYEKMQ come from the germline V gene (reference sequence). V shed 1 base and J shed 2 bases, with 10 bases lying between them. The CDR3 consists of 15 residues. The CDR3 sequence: CASSLVSGSTDTQYF. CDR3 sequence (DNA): TGTGCCAGCAGCTTAGTCAGCGGTTCCACAGATACGCAGTATTTT.

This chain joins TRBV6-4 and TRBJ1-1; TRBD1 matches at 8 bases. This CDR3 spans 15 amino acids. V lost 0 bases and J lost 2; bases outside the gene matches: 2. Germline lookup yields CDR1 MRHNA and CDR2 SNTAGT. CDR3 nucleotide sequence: TGTGCCAGCAGTGACTCAACAGGGGGTAACACTGAAGCTTTCTTT. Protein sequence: CASSDSTGGNTEAFF.

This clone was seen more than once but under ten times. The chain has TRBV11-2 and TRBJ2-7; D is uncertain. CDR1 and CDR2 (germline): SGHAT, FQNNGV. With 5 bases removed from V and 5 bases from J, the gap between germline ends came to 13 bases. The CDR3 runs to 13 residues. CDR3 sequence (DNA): TGTGCCAGCAGCACGGTAGGCCGGGACGAGCAGTACTTC. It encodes CASSTVGRDEQYF.

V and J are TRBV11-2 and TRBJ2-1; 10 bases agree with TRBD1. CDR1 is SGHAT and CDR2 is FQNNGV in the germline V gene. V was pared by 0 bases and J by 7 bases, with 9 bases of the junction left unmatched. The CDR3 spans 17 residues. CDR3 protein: CASSLDLRQGARNEQFF. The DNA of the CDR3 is TGTGCCAGCAGCTTAGATCTTAGACAGGGGGCGAGAAATGAGCAGTTCTTC.

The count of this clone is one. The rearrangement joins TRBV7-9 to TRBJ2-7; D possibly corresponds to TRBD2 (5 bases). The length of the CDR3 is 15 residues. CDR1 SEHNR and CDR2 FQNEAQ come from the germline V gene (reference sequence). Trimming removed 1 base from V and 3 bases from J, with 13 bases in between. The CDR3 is CASSLVGEVLYEQYF. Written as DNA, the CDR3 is TGTGCCAGCAGCTTAGTGGGAGAGGTACTCTACGAGCAGTACTTC.

As DNA, the CDR3 is TGTGCCAGCAGCTCTTCTGGGGGGTCTGGAAACACCATATATTTT. This sequence encodes CASSSSGGSGNTIYF. The chain is built from TRBV7-2 and TRBJ1-3, with D tentatively TRBD1 (5 bases). Trimming took off 4 bases at V and 1 base at J, with 11 bases between the two ends. Germline CDR1 reads SGHTA; CDR2 reads FQGNSA. The CDR3 has 15 amino acids.